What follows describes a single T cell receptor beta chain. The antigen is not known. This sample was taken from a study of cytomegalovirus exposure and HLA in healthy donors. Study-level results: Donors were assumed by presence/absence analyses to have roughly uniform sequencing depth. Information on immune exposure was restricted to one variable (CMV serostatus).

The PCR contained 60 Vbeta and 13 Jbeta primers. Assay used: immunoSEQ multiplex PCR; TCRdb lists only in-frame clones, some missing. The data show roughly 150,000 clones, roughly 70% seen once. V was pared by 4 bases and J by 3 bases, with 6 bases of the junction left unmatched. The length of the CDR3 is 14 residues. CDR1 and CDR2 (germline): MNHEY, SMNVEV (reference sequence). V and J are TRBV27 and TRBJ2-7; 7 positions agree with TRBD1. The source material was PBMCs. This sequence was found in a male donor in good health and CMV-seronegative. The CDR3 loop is CASSWGQSDYEQYF. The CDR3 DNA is TGTGCCAGCAGTTGGGGACAGTCGGACTACGAGCAGTACTTC.